Listed here are 5 T cell receptor beta chains from one sample, sequenced in a study of control samples from healthy donors and cancer patients. Repertoires were generated with immunoSEQ multiplex PCR, while TCRdb's copy carries only in-frame clones and drops some. Of tens of thousands of clones detected, approximately 89% appear once; the ten largest clones hold approximately 6%. Sequenced sample: blood. All receptors derive from a man aged 50-59 years in good health.

The CDR3: CASGSSRDRDNSPLHF. The CDR3 bases are TGTGCTAGTGGTTCGAGCCGGGACAGGGATAATTCACCCCTCCACTTT. The gene calls are TRBV12-5 and TRBJ1-6; 9 bases fit TRBD1. The CDR3 spans 16 residues. Trimming at V came to 4 bases and at J to 5 bases, leaving 6 bases not matched to a gene. Germline CDR1 is LGHNT and CDR2 is FRNRAP. The full variable domain, in which reference TRBV12-5 and TRBJ1-6 provide the parts outside the CDR3, is DARVTQTPRHKVTEMGQEVTMRCQPILGHNTVFWYRQTMMQGLELLAYFRNRAPLDDSGMPKDRFSAEMPDATLATLKIQPSEPRDSAVYFCASGSSRDRDNSPLHFGNGTRLTVT.

CDR3 sequence reads: CASSVGRLGQPQHF. CDR3 DNA: TGTGCCAGCAGCGTAGGACGGCTTGGTCAGCCCCAGCATTTT. V and J are TRBV9 and TRBJ1-5; unclear D gene. This CDR3 is 14 amino acids long. Germline CDR1 reads SGDLS; CDR2 reads YYNGEE. Trimming shortened V by 0 bases and J by 6 bases, and 10 bases separated the two germline ends.

This rearrangement joins TRBV12-3 or TRBV12-4 to TRBJ2-2; no clear D. The germline V and J ends were trimmed by 3 bases and 5 bases, with 7 bases remaining between them. The CDR3 has 13 amino acids. CDR3 region: CASSFGGTGELFF. DNA for the CDR3: TGTGCCAGCAGTTTCGGCGGAACCGGGGAGCTGTTTTTT.

The rearrangement joins TRBV4-2 to TRBJ1-4; 10 nucleotides match TRBD1. The germline V gene encodes CDR1 LGHNA and CDR2 YNFKEQ. The V segment lost 0 bases and the J segment 7 bases; nucleotides outside the gene matches: 5. The CDR3 is made up of 16 amino acids. The CDR3 nucleotides are TGTGCCAGCAGCCAAGATCCCGGGACAGGGGCTGAAAAACTGTTTTTT. Protein product: CASSQDPGTGAEKLFF.

This rearrangement joins TRBV3-1 (or the pseudogene TRBV3-2) to TRBJ1-2; perhaps TRBD1 as D (5 bases). This CDR3 has 14 amino acids. Germline V gene sequence: CDR1 LGHDT, CDR2 YNNKEL (reference sequence). Deletions cut 5 bases from V and 4 bases from J, with 14 bases between. The CDR3 reads CASSTRVVGYGYTF. DNA for the CDR3: TGTGCCAGCAGCACCAGGGTTGTTGGCTATGGCTACACCTTC.